One and the same sample provided the 19 T cell receptor beta chains below, sequenced in a study of blood T cell repertoires in COVID-19. Assay used: immunoSEQ multiplex PCR; TCRdb lists only in-frame clones, some missing. The sample yields 140,000 to 150,000 clones, approximately 80% seen once. Sequenced input: peripheral blood. These receptors all come from a human donor in a cohort sampled during active COVID-19.

The J gene is TRBJ2-1, the V gene TRBV15, with D tentatively TRBD1 (5 bases). V was cut by 6 bases and J by 0 bases, with 15 bases left in between. This CDR3 is built from 16 residues. Germline CDR1 is LNHNV and CDR2 is YYDKDF (reference sequence). The CDR3: CATRGRRPSSYNEQFF. CDR3 nucleotide sequence: TGTGCCACCAGGGGGCGGCGGCCCAGCTCCTACAATGAGCAGTTCTTC.

The chain uses TRBV6-5 and TRBJ1-1; D ambiguous. Germline V lookup: CDR1 MNHEY, CDR2 SVGAGI. The CDR3 runs 13 residues. V dropped 7 bases and J dropped 1 base, with 10 bases sitting between them. The CDR3 region has the DNA TGTGCCAGCAATGCGGGGTGGAACACTGAAGCTTTCTTT. The encoded protein is CASNAGWNTEAFF.

The chain is built from TRBV6-6 and TRBJ2-1; possibly TRBD2 for D (6 bases). The CDR3 is made up of 17 amino acids. The V gene's germline CDR1 is MNHNY and CDR2 SVGAGI (reference sequence). Trimming shortened V by 8 bases and J by 4 bases, and 24 bases separated the two germline ends. CDR3 protein: CASRLSPLTSSYNEQFF. DNA for the CDR3: TGTGCCAGCCGTCTATCCCCTCTGACTAGTTCGTACAATGAGCAGTTCTTC.

The CDR3 loop is CASISRQGYEAFF. DNA for the CDR3: TGTGCCAGTATTTCTCGGCAGGGCTATGAAGCTTTCTTT. The rearrangement uses TRBV19 and TRBJ1-1; D is possibly TRBD1 (5 bases). Per the germline V gene, CDR1 is LNHDA and CDR2 is SQIVND (reference sequence). Trimming left V 7 bases short and J 7 bases short, with 16 bases between. The CDR3 totals 13 residues.

This clone came up a few times. This rearrangement joins TRBV7-9 to TRBJ1-6; a weak D match, TRBD1 (6 bases). The V and J ends lost 4 bases and 8 bases respectively, with 15 bases between them. Germline CDR1 reads SEHNR; CDR2 reads FQNEAQ (reference sequence). There are 15 residues in the CDR3. The CDR3 DNA reads TGTGCCAGCAGCTCGATGAACAGGGAACATTCACCCCTCCACTTT. As protein: CASSSMNREHSPLHF.

This clone has more than one count but fewer than ten. The J gene is TRBJ2-1, the V gene TRBV7-3; 8 bases align to TRBD2. The V gene end was trimmed by 7 bases and the J gene end by 6 bases; junction bases not matched to a gene: 11. The CDR3 is 15 residues long. Germline V lookup: CDR1 SGHTA, CDR2 FQGTGA. In DNA form, the CDR3 reads TGTGCCAGCAAGCGGGAGCCCCTAAACAGCAATGAGCAGTTCTTC. This sequence encodes CASKREPLNSNEQFF.

This chain links TRBV10-2 with TRBJ1-1; 8 positions match TRBD1. CDR1 is WSHSY, CDR2 SAAADI, per germline. The CDR3 runs to 14 residues. Germline trimming cut 7 bases from V and 2 bases from J; bases unmatched to any gene: 6. CDR3 loop: CASTPGQANTEAFF. Written as DNA, the CDR3 is TGCGCCAGCACCCCGGGACAGGCAAACACTGAAGCTTTCTTT.

The genes are TRBV19 and TRBJ2-7; 12 nucleotides match TRBD2. This CDR3 has 16 amino acids. Trimming removed 5 bases from V and 0 bases from J; junction bases left unmatched: 5. The germline gives CDR1 LNHDA, CDR2 SQIVND (reference sequence). The CDR3 sequence is CASSARTSGDSYEQYF. CDR3 nucleotide sequence: TGTGCCAGTAGTGCCAGGACTAGCGGGGACTCCTACGAGCAGTACTTC.

This chain connects TRBV6-6 to TRBJ1-4, with D possibly TRBD1 on 5 matching bases. Per the germline V gene, CDR1 is MNHNY and CDR2 is SVGAGI (reference sequence). V lost 7 bases and J lost 3, with 12 bases in between. This CDR3 has 14 residues. CDR3 region: CASNVGGPNEKLFF. CDR3 DNA: TGTGCCAGCAATGTCGGGGGACCTAATGAAAAACTGTTTTTT.

CDR3 bases: TGTGCCACCAGTGACCCCGTTTCCTACGAGCAGTACTTC. Protein: CATSDPVSYEQYF. V usage is TRBV24-1 and J usage is TRBJ2-7; D call uncertain. V was cut by 4 bases and J by 1 base, with 7 bases left in between. CDR1 is KGHDR and CDR2 is SFDVKD in the germline V gene. This CDR3 contains 13 residues.

This sequence joins TRBV28 and TRBJ1-6; 7 nucleotides line up with TRBD1. Germline assignment: CDR1 MDHEN and CDR2 SYDVKM. This CDR3 has 14 residues. J gave up 7 bases and V 6 bases, and 6 bases lay outside the gene matches. The CDR3 loop is CASRTGTENSPLHF. The CDR3 DNA is TGTGCCAGCAGAACCGGGACAGAGAATTCACCCCTCCACTTT.

This clone was seen repeatedly, ten times or more. This chain uses TRBV5-1 with TRBJ2-5; D is unresolved. The CDR3 runs 13 residues. V gave up 3 bases and J gave up 0 bases, with 6 bases separating them. Germline CDR1 is SGHRS and CDR2 is YFSETQ. The CDR3 bases are TGCGCCAGCAGCTCTCCGTACCAAGAGACCCAGTACTTC. Translating it yields CASSSPYQETQYF.

This chain links TRBV28 with TRBJ1-5, with D tentatively TRBD1 (6 bases). With 4 bases removed from V and 0 bases from J, the gap between germline ends came to 16 bases. Germline V gene sequence: CDR1 MDHEN, CDR2 SYDVKM. The CDR3 loop spans 17 amino acids. Here the CDR3 reads CASSSGQHLGSNQPQHF. The CDR3 bases are TGTGCCAGCAGTTCCGGACAGCACCTTGGTAGCAATCAGCCCCAGCATTTT.

The rearrangement links TRBV28 to TRBJ2-7; 13 bases are shared with TRBD2. After removal of 6 bases from V and 4 bases from J, the junction contained 9 bases not matched to a gene. The CDR3 runs 16 residues. Germline loops: CDR1 MDHEN, CDR2 SYDVKM. The CDR3 bases are TGTGCCAGCAGGCACACGGGACTAGCGGGATCATACGAGCAGTACTTC. Protein: CASRHTGLAGSYEQYF.

The chain couples TRBV6-6 to TRBJ2-7; 9 bases are shared with TRBD2. Losses at the gene ends were 5 bases for V and 0 bases for J; bases not matched to a gene: 11. CDR1 MNHNY and CDR2 SVGAGI come from the germline V gene (reference sequence). This CDR3 region has 17 residues. The chain's CDR3 is CASSPAGGRLSSYEQYF. DNA of the CDR3: TGTGCCAGCAGTCCAGCGGGAGGAAGATTGAGCTCCTACGAGCAGTACTTC.

J is TRBJ2-1 and V is TRBV6-2 or TRBV6-3; 8 bases line up with TRBD2. After removal of 4 bases from V and 0 bases from J, the junction contained 2 bases not matched to a gene. This CDR3 is 15 amino acids long. Germline V lookup: CDR1 MNHEY, CDR2 SVGEGT. The CDR3 sequence is CASSSSGSSYNEQFF. The CDR3 region has the DNA TGTGCCAGCAGTTCGAGCGGGAGCTCCTACAATGAGCAGTTCTTC.

This clone came up a few times. The chain uses TRBV7-3 and TRBJ1-2; possibly TRBD1 for D (5 bases). In germline, CDR1 is SGHTA, CDR2 FQGTGA. The V gene lost 2 bases and the J gene lost 3 bases, with 7 bases spanning the gap. The CDR3 totals 13 residues. The CDR3 DNA reads TGTGCCAGCAGCTTAGACAGAGACTATGGCTACACCTTC. Residues: CASSLDRDYGYTF.

This chain uses TRBV13 with TRBJ2-7; 12 positions agree with TRBD1. From germline, CDR1 is PRHDT and CDR2 FYEKMQ (reference sequence). The J segment lost 6 bases and the V segment lost 4 bases, leaving 4 bases of the junction unmatched. The CDR3 length is 14 residues. The CDR3 region has the DNA TGTGCCAGCAGCTATGGGGACAGGGGGCTCGAGCAGTACTTC. Residues: CASSYGDRGLEQYF.

V and J are TRBV19 and TRBJ2-1, with 7 bases matching TRBD2. With 4 bases clipped from V and 0 bases from J, the junction kept 15 bases outside the gene matches. Germline values: CDR1 LNHDA, CDR2 SQIVND (reference sequence). The CDR3 loop spans 19 amino acids. This chain's CDR3 is CASSRGRGRDTSSYNEQFF. CDR3 nucleotide sequence: TGTGCCAGTAGTAGAGGGCGCGGGAGAGATACCAGCTCCTACAATGAGCAGTTCTTC.